These 5 T cell receptor beta chains came from one sample sequenced in a study of shared clonotypes between healthy human individuals. As defined, naive CD8 cells were CD45RO-negative and positively selected for CCR7, with terminally differentiated effector memory CD45RA+ cells excluded. The assay was immunoSEQ multiplex PCR, and TCRdb's table has in-frame clones only and misses some. The data contain roughly 590,000 clones, about 95% of them singletons. The sequencing sample was made of naive CD8+ T cells sorted from blood. The receptors stem from a woman aged 25 to 39 in good health.

The rearrangement uses TRBV21-1 and TRBJ1-4. TRBV21-1 is recorded as a pseudogene. The CDR3 extends over 15 amino acids. The CDR3 is CASRALMGGGEKLFF. The DNA for the CDR3 is TGTGCCAGCAGGGCGTTGATGGGCGGCGGTGAAAAACTGTTTTTT.

This rearrangement joins TRBV7-9 to TRBJ2-7, with D possibly TRBD1 on 7 matching bases. Trimming stripped 2 bases from V and 0 bases from J, with 17 bases between. This CDR3 spans 17 amino acids. Looked up from germline, CDR1 is SEHNR and CDR2 is FQNEAQ (reference sequence). The CDR3 DNA reads as TGTGCCAGCAGCTTACGGCGGGACAGCTCTCACTCCTACGAGCAGTACTTC. Translating it yields CASSLRRDSSHSYEQYF.

The CDR3 bases are TGTGCCAGTAGTATAGATCGGGGACCCCTCTCCTACAATGAGCAGTTCTTC. This gives the protein CASSIDRGPLSYNEQFF. The rearrangement uses TRBV19 and TRBJ2-1; either TRBD1 or TRBD2 may fit D (5 bases each). The V end was cut by 0 bases, the J end by 0 bases, with 12 bases between. This CDR3 comprises 17 residues. Germline V lookup: CDR1 LNHDA, CDR2 SQIVND (reference sequence).

This chain links TRBV29-1 with TRBJ2-7, with D hard to call. CDR3 length equals 12 residues. V lost 6 bases and J lost 6, with 15 bases in between. Germline V gene sequence: CDR1 SQVTM, CDR2 ANQGSEA. The CDR3 reads CSVITDGSEQYF. CDR3 DNA: TGCAGCGTCATCACGGACGGGTCCGAGCAGTACTTC.

The gene calls are TRBV6-4 and TRBJ2-1; 7 nucleotides match TRBD1. This CDR3 has 17 amino acids. Germline CDR1 is MRHNA and CDR2 is SNTAGT. V trimming: 0 bases; J trimming: 1 base; junction bases outside the gene matches: 6. CDR3 amino acids: CASSDSDRKGSYNEQFF. The CDR3 coding sequence is TGTGCCAGCAGTGACTCGGACAGGAAAGGGTCCTACAATGAGCAGTTCTTC.